Here is one T cell receptor beta chain with its context. Its antigen remains unknown. The CDR3 totals 14 residues. Germline assignment: CDR1 MDHEN and CDR2 SYDVKM. Trimming took 10 bases from V and 2 from J; bases not matched to a gene: 3. The source of the sample is a study of shared clonotypes between healthy human individuals. Study results and limitations: Depth was large, yet rarefaction showed that sorted-subset sequencing was incomplete.

The table came from immunoSEQ multiplex PCR; TCRdb's copy has only in-frame clones and leaves some out. The sample lists about a million clones; approximately 76% were seen once. The sample taken for sequencing was memory CD4+ T cells sorted from blood. As for subset: CD45RA-negative fraction. The gene calls are TRBV28 and TRBJ2-2, with TRBD2 matching 11 bases. This TCR derives from a man aged 18 to 29 in good health. This chain's CDR3 is CATGTSGNTGELFF. CDR3 bases: TGTGCCACCGGGACTAGCGGAAACACCGGGGAGCTGTTTTTT. Full variable domain (rest looked up from reference TRBV28 and TRBJ2-2): DVKVTQSSRYLVKRTGEKVFLECVQDMDHENMFWYRQDPGLGLRLIYFSYDVKMKEKGDIPEGYSVSREKKERFSLILESASTNQTSMYLCATGTSGNTGELFFGEGSRLTVL.